This TCR beta chain derives from a study of blood T cell repertoires in COVID-19. Overall study: The origin of the acute and convalescent COVID-19 samples was the United States, Italy and Spain. In each case, the material was cDNA or gDNA derived from T cells, B-cell-depleted T cells, or PBMCs.

The germline gives CDR1 WSHSY, CDR2 SAAADI. Trimming removed 2 bases from V and 10 bases from J, with 12 bases in between. The length of the CDR3 is 13 residues. Original handling: Researchers report that nucleated cell counts were estimated from reference gene primer amplification. The repertoire was sequenced with immunoSEQ multiplex PCR; TCRdb's copy has only in-frame clones and lacks some. V and J calls and clone size follow that table, whereas D and trimming were derived from the DNA. The profile shows approximately 100,000 clones, 85% to 90% of them singletons. The chain combines TRBV10-2 with TRBJ1-5, with D maybe TRBD1 (5 bases). The sequenced sample was peripheral blood. This receptor was taken from a woman of 80 years or more with acute or convalescent COVID-19. CDR3 in amino acids: CASSEQGDLPQHF. In DNA form, the CDR3 reads TGCGCCAGCAGTGAGCAGGGCGATCTACCCCAGCATTTT.